Sequencing of this T cell receptor (beta chain) was carried out in a study of blood T cell repertoires in COVID-19. Clones were sequenced by immunoSEQ multiplex PCR, and TCRdb holds only the in-frame ones, with some missing. The table lists 100,000 to 120,000 clones, around 90% of them singletons, with 4.6% in the top ten. The sequence derives from a woman in her fifties or sixties with acute or convalescent COVID-19. Sequenced material: peripheral blood.

CDR3 in DNA: TGTGCCAGCAGCCGGCACGCGGGGGCGGATCAGCCCCAGCATTTT. The encoded protein is CASSRHAGADQPQHF. The genes are TRBV5-5 and TRBJ1-5; possible D gene TRBD1, 6 bases. Trimming stripped 4 bases from V and 5 bases from J, with 16 bases between. The CDR3 has 15 amino acids. The germline V gene encodes CDR1 SGHKS and CDR2 YYEKEE (reference sequence).